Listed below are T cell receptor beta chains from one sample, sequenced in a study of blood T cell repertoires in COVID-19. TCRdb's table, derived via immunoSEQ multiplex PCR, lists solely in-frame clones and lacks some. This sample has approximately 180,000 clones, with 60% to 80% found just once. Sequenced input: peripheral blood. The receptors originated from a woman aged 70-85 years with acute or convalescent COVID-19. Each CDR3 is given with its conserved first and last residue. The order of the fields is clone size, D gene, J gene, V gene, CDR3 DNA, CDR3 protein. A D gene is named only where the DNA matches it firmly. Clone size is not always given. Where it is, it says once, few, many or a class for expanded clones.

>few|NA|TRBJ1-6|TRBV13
TGTGCCAGCAGCTTAGGCCTTATGAGCTCCTATAATTCACCCCTCCACTTT
CASSLGLMSSYNSPLHF
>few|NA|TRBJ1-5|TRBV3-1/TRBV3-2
TGTGCCAGCAGCTCGCAGGGGTCGGGCAATCAGCCCCAGCATTTT
CASSSQGSGNQPQHF
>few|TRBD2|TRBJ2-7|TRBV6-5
TGTGCCAGCAGACGAACTAGCGTCACACCCTACGAGCAGTACTTC
CASRRTSVTPYEQYF
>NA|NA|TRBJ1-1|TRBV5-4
TGTGCCAGCAGCTTAGGGAGGTACACTGAAGCTTTCTTT
CASSLGRYTEAFF
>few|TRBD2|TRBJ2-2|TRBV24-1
TGTGCCACCAGTGATTCGGGGACTAGCGGGAGTTTACGCACCGGGGAGCTGTTTTTT
CATSDSGTSGSLRTGELFF
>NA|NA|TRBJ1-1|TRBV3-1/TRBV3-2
TGTGCCAGCAGCCATATCGGGGGGGACACTGAAGCTTTCTTT
CASSHIGGDTEAFF
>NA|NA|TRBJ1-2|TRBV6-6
TGTGCCAGCAGTTACTCGAACACGAGGAACTATGGCTACACCTTC
CASSYSNTRNYGYTF
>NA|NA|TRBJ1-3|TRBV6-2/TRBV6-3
TGTGCCAGCAGTTATTCCCCCAGGGGAGCTGGAAACACCATATATTTT
CASSYSPRGAGNTIYF
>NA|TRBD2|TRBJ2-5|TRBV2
TGTGCCAGCAGAGGGGCGGGAGGAGGACAAGAGACCCAGTACTTC
CASRGAGGGQETQYF
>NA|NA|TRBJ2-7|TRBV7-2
TGTGCCAGCGAGGACTCTGTTTTTGGCGAGCAGTACTTC
CASEDSVFGEQYF
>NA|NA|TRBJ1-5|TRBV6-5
TGTGCCAGCAGCCAACAGGGAGGGAATCAGCCCCAGCATTTT
CASSQQGGNQPQHF
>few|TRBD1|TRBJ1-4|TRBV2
TGTGCCAGCAGGGATGACAGGGTCACTAATGAAAAACTGTTTTTT
CASRDDRVTNEKLFF
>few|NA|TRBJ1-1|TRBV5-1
TGCGCCAGCAGCCCCAAACAGGGAACGAACACTGAAGCTTTCTTT
CASSPKQGTNTEAFF
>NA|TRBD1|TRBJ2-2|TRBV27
TGTGCCAGCAGTCCCCGGACAGGGACCGCCGGGGAGCTGTTTTTT
CASSPRTGTAGELFF
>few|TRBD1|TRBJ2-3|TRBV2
TGTGCCAGCAGCTGGGACAGGGTTGGAGATACGCAGTATTTT
CASSWDRVGDTQYF
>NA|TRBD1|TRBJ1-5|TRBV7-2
TGTGCCAGCAGCTTAGGGACAGGGCCCAATCAGCCCCAGCATTTT
CASSLGTGPNQPQHF
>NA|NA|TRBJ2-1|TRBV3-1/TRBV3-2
TGTGCCAGCAGCCAAATGACAGGTCGAGAGCAGTTCTTC
CASSQMTGREQFF
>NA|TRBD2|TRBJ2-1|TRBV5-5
TGTGCCAGCAGCTTGGGACTAGCGGGTAGCAATGAGCAGTTCTTC
CASSLGLAGSNEQFF
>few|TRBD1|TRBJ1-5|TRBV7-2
TGTGCCAGCAGCTTAAGACAGGGGAGCAATCAGCCCCAGCATTTT
CASSLRQGSNQPQHF
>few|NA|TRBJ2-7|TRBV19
TGTGCCAGTAGTCCCCCAGGAAGCTACGAGCAGTACTTC
CASSPPGSYEQYF
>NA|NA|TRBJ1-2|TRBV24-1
TGTGCCACCAGTGATCCTACAGGGACAAACTATGGCTACACCTTC
CATSDPTGTNYGYTF
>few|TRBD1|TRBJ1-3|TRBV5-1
TGCGCCAGCACCATCACGGGACAGGGGACTGGAAACACCATATATTTT
CASTITGQGTGNTIYF
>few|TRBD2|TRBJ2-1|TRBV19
TGTGCCAGTAGTATGGGTCCCCGGACTAGCGGGACTTACAATGAGCAGTTCTTC
CASSMGPRTSGTYNEQFF
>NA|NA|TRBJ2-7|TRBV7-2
TGTGCCAGCAGCTTCTCTATCTTCTCATCCTACGAGCAGTACTTC
CASSFSIFSSYEQYF
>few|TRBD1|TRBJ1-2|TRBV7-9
TGTGCCAGCAGCGTCGGGACAGGGAATGGCTACACCTTC
CASSVGTGNGYTF
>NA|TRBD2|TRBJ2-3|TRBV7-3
TGTGCCAGCAGCTCCTCACCAACACTAGAAGATGAGCGGGAGTCCCACGATACGCAGTATTTT
CASSSSPTLEDERESHDTQYF
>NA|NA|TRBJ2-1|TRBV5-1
TGCGCCAGCACCGACCTGCGAGGGAGTAATGAGCAGTTCTTC
CASTDLRGSNEQFF
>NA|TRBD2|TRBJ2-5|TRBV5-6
TGTGCCAGCAGCTTATTACCGGGACTAGCGGGCCTCCCCCCAGAGACCCAGTACTTC
CASSLLPGLAGLPPETQYF
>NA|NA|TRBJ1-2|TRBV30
TGTGCCTGGACCTTACTGACAGGCGGTAATGGCTACACCTTC
CAWTLLTGGNGYTF
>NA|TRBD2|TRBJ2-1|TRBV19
TGTGCCAGTAGTCCACTAGCGGGAGGGTACAATGAGCAGTTCTTC
CASSPLAGGYNEQFF
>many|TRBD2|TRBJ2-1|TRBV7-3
TGTGCCAGCAGCTTAACGCGGAGCGGGAGGGCGAATGAGCAGTTCTTC
CASSLTRSGRANEQFF
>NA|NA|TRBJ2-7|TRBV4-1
TGCGCCAGCAGCCAATCGCGACAGAACGAGCAGTACTTC
CASSQSRQNEQYF
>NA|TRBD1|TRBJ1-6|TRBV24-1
TGTGCCACCAGTGAACCGAGGACAGGGGAGAATTCACCCCTCCACTTT
CATSEPRTGENSPLHF
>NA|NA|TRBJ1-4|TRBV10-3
TGTGCCATCAGACCCTCCGGGGGGCCAGGGGAAAAACTGTTTTTT
CAIRPSGGPGEKLFF
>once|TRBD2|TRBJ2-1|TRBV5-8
TGTGCCAGCAGCACGGGACTAGCGGGAGGGCACTTACAAGTTGAGCAGTTCTTC
CASSTGLAGGHLQVEQFF
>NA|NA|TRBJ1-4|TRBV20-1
TGCAGTGCCAGTCTCGGGGGGGCAGGTGAAAAACTGTTTTTT
CSASLGGAGEKLFF
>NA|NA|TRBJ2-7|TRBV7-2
TGTGCCAGCAGCTTAGATGGAGTCATCTACGAGCAGTACTTC
CASSLDGVIYEQYF
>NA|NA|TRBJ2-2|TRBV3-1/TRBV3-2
TGTGCCAGCAGCCACGGGACTTCCGGGGAGCTGTTTTTT
CASSHGTSGELFF
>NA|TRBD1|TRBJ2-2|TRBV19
TGTGCCAGTAGTATAGAAACAGGGGGGCCCGGGGAGCTGTTTTTT
CASSIETGGPGELFF